These 17 T cell receptor beta chains came from one sample sequenced in a study of cytomegalovirus exposure and HLA in healthy donors. The PCR contained 60 Vbeta and 13 Jbeta primers. The table came from immunoSEQ multiplex PCR; TCRdb's copy has only in-frame clones and leaves some out. The sample contains some 180,000 clones, approximately 85% of which appear only once. Sequencing input: PBMCs. The receptors here all came from a woman in her 50s in good health and CMV-seronegative.

The CDR3 nucleotides read TGTGCCTGGAGTCCTAGCGGGAGTAAGGCAGATACGCAGTATTTT. It codes for CAWSPSGSKADTQYF. The rearrangement links TRBV30 to TRBJ2-3, with TRBD2 matching over 10 bases. With V trimmed by 2 bases and J by 4 bases, 6 bases remained unmatched. CDR3 length equals 15 residues. Germline V lookup: CDR1 GTSNPN, CDR2 SVGIG (reference sequence).

The chain has TRBV11-2 and TRBJ2-1; TRBD2 aligns across 11 bases. This CDR3 is built from 16 residues. From germline, CDR1 is SGHAT and CDR2 FQNNGV. The V gene end was trimmed by 1 base and the J gene end by 3 bases; junction bases not matched to a gene: 2. The CDR3 loop is CASSLVLAGVYNEQFF. CDR3 sequence (DNA): TGTGCCAGCAGCTTAGTACTAGCGGGAGTCTACAATGAGCAGTTCTTC.

The rearrangement joins TRBV19 to TRBJ1-4, with 12 bases that match TRBD1. Germline assignment: CDR1 LNHDA and CDR2 SQIVND (reference sequence). Trimming removed 3 bases from V and 5 bases from J; junction bases left unmatched: 7. The CDR3 is made up of 17 amino acids. The CDR3 coding sequence is TGTGCCAGTAGTATCGGTCGGGACAGGGGGCAGAATGAAAAACTGTTTTTT. Its protein product is CASSIGRDRGQNEKLFF.

The chain uses TRBV27 and TRBJ2-5; 10 bases match TRBD1. Per the germline V gene, CDR1 is MNHEY and CDR2 is SMNVEV (reference sequence). J lost 4 bases, V lost 5 bases, and 4 bases had no gene match. The CDR3 runs 14 residues. CDR3 residues: CASSRRTGGETQYF. CDR3 DNA sequence: TGTGCCAGCAGTCGACGGACAGGGGGAGAGACCCAGTACTTC.

The chain is built from TRBV2 and TRBJ2-7; 7 nucleotides agree with TRBD2. CDR1 and CDR2 (germline): SNHLY, FYNNEI. CDR3 size: 14 residues. The ends lost 8 bases at V and 7 bases at J; junction bases unmatched: 14. The CDR3 loop is CASSLSRGGGEQYF. Written as DNA, the CDR3 is TGTGCCAGCTCACTCTCTAGGGGCGGGGGAGAGCAGTACTTC.

This chain links TRBV18 with TRBJ2-3; unclear D gene. The germline V gene encodes CDR1 KGHSH and CDR2 LQKENI. Trimming took 0 bases from V and 1 from J, leaving 11 bases between them. The CDR3 covers 16 residues. The DNA of the CDR3 is TGTGCCAGCTCACCACCGTTTGTTGGAGGCACAGATACGCAGTATTTT. Translation: CASSPPFVGGTDTQYF.

The chain recombines TRBV30 with TRBJ2-7; D remains unclear. The length of the CDR3 is 12 residues. V lost 2 bases, J lost 6 bases, and 11 bases lay in between. Germline V gene lookup returns CDR1 GTSNPN and CDR2 SVGIG (reference sequence). CDR3 coding DNA: TGTGCCTGGAGTAAACAGACCATCGAGCAGTACTTC. Protein product: CAWSKQTIEQYF.

The chain carries TRBV27 and TRBJ2-7; D gene uncertain. This CDR3 region has 14 residues. V was clipped by 2 bases and J by 0 bases, with 8 bases between them. CDR1 and CDR2 from the germline V gene are MNHEY and SMNVEV (reference sequence). The CDR3 coding sequence is TGTGCCAGCAGTTTAAACACATTCTCCTACGAGCAGTACTTC. Protein sequence: CASSLNTFSYEQYF.

The genes are TRBV7-2 and TRBJ2-3; D is ambiguous. The CDR3 contains 13 residues. Germline V gives CDR1 SGHTA, CDR2 FQGNSA. V was trimmed by 5 bases and J by 4 bases, leaving 10 bases between them. CDR3 nucleotide sequence: TGTGCCAGCAGCCTCAGGCGCTCAGATACGCAGTATTTT. It translates to CASSLRRSDTQYF.

This chain joins TRBV9 and TRBJ2-7; 13 bases match TRBD2. Germline V CDR1 and CDR2: SGDLS, YYNGEE. Trimming removed 3 bases from V and 0 bases from J; junction bases left unmatched: 9. The CDR3 has 18 amino acids. CDR3 coding DNA: TGTGCCAGCAGCGGAGGACTAGCGGGAGAATTAGCCTCCTACGAGCAGTACTTC. It specifies CASSGGLAGELASYEQYF.

The rearrangement joins TRBV27 to TRBJ1-1; no firm D call. The germline V gene encodes CDR1 MNHEY and CDR2 SMNVEV (reference sequence). There are 14 residues in the CDR3. V lost 4 bases and J 6 bases, leaving 15 bases between the germline ends. The CDR3 sequence is CASSSLGVFAEAFF. In DNA, the CDR3 is TGTGCCAGCAGTTCTCTGGGAGTTTTTGCTGAAGCTTTCTTT.

This chain connects TRBV27 to TRBJ2-2; TRBD2 matches at 15 bases. Germline-derived CDR1 and CDR2 are MNHEY and SMNVEV (reference sequence). The V and J ends lost 5 bases and 0 bases, in that order; junction bases with no gene match: 13. The CDR3 is 21 residues long. The DNA for the CDR3 is TGTGCCAGCAGTCCATCCTCTTGGACTAGCGGGAGGGCCACGAACACCGGGGAGCTGTTTTTT. Translating gives CASSPSSWTSGRATNTGELFF.

The CDR3 is CASSPDPLLASAAYNEQFF. The DNA of the CDR3 is TGTGCCAGTAGTCCCGATCCCCTACTAGCGTCTGCGGCATACAATGAGCAGTTCTTC. V and J are TRBV19 and TRBJ2-1, with 7 nucleotides matching TRBD2. This CDR3 comprises 19 residues. Germline V gene sequence: CDR1 LNHDA, CDR2 SQIVND (reference sequence). The ends lost 5 bases at V and 4 bases at J; junction bases unmatched: 20.

This CDR3 reads CASRGQGLVNYTF. CDR3 sequence (DNA): TGTGCCAGCAGAGGACAGGGCTTAGTGAACTACACCTTC. The chain employs TRBV25-1 and TRBJ1-2; 8 nucleotides align to TRBD1. J gave up 10 bases and V 6 bases, and 10 bases lay outside the gene matches. The CDR3 spans 13 residues. CDR1 is MGHDK, CDR2 SYGVNS, per germline.

The chain is built from TRBV7-2 and TRBJ1-1, with D perhaps TRBD1 (6 bases). CDR1 is SGHTA, CDR2 FQGNSA, per germline. The length of the CDR3 is 15 residues. Trimming left V 1 base short and J 5 bases short, with 14 bases between. The CDR3 region is CASSLVFVRGTEAFF. For the CDR3, the DNA is TGTGCCAGCAGCTTAGTATTTGTAAGGGGGACTGAAGCTTTCTTT. Full variable domain (outside the CDR3, taken from reference TRBV7-2 and TRBJ1-1): GAGVSQSPSNKVTEKGKDVELRCDPISGHTALYWYRQSLGQGLEFLIYFQGNSAPDKSGLPSDRFSAERTGGSVSTLTIQRTQQEDSAVYLCASSLVFVRGTEAFFGQGTRLTVV.

The CDR3 region has the DNA TGTGCCAGCAGGGACAGGGGCCTAGAAGGCTATGGCTACACCTTC. Protein sequence: CASRDRGLEGYGYTF. The chain is built from TRBV28 and TRBJ1-2; 9 bases match TRBD1. Trimming removed 6 bases from V and 4 bases from J; junction bases left unmatched: 9. CDR1 is MDHEN, CDR2 SYDVKM, per germline. This CDR3 comprises 15 residues.

The CDR3 loop is CAWSVRQGSFF. The CDR3 bases are TGTGCCTGGAGTGTAAGACAGGGGTCTTTCTTT. This chain connects TRBV30 to TRBJ1-1; 8 nucleotides line up with TRBD1. In germline, CDR1 is GTSNPN, CDR2 SVGIG (reference sequence). CDR3 length: 11 amino acids. V lost 0 bases, J lost 12 bases, and 3 bases stayed unmatched.